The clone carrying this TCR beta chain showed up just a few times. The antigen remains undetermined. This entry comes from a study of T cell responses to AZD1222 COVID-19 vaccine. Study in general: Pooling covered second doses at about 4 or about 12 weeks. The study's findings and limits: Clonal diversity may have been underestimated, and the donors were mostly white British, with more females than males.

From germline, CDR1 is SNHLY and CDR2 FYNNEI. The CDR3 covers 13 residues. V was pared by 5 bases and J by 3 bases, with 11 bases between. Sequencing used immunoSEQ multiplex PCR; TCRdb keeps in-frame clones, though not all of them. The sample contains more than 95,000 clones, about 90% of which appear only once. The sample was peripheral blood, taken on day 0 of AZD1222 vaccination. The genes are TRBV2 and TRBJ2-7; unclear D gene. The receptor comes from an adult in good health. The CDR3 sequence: CASSPPFDYEQYF. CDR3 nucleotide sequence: TGTGCCAGCAGTCCCCCCTTCGACTACGAGCAGTACTTC.